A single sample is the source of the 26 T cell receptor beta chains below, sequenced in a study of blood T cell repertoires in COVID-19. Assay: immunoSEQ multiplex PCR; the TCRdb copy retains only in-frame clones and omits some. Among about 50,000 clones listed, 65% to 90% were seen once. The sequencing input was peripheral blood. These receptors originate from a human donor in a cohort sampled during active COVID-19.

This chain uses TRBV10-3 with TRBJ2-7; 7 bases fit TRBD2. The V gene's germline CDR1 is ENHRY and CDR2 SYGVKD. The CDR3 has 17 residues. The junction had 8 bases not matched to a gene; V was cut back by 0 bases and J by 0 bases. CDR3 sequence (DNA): TGTGCCATCAGTGAGTCGAGGGCTAGCGGTAGCTCCTACGAGCAGTACTTC. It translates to CAISESRASGSSYEQYF.

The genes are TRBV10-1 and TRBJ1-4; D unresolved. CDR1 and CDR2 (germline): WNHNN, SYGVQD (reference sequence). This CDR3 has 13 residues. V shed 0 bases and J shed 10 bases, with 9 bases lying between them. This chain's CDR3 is CASSESLEGKLFF. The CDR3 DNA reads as TGCGCCAGCAGTGAGTCGCTGGAGGGAAAACTGTTTTTT.

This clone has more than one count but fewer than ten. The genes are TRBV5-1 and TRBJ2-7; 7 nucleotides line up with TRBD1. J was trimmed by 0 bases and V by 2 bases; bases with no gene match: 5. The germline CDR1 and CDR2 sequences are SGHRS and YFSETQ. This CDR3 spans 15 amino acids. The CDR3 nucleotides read TGCGCCAGCAGCTTAACGGGACAGAGCTCCTACGAGCAGTACTTC. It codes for CASSLTGQSSYEQYF.

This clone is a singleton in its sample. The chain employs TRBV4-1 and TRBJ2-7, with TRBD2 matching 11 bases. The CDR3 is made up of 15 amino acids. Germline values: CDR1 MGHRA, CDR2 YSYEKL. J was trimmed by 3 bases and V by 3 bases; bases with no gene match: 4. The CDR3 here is CASSQGTSGYYEQYF. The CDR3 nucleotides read TGCGCCAGCAGCCAGGGGACTAGCGGATACTACGAGCAGTACTTC.

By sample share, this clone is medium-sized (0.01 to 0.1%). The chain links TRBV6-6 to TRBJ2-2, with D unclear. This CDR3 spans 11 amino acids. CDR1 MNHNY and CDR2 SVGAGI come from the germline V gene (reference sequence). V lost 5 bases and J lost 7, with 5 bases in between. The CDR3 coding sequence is TGTGCCAGCAGTCCCAACGGGGAGCTGTTTTTT. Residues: CASSPNGELFF.

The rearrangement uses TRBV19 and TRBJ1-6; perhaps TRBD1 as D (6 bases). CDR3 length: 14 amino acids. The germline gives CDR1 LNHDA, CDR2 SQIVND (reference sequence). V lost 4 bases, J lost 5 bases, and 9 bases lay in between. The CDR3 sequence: CASSTTGNNSPLHF. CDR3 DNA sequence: TGTGCCAGTAGTACCACAGGGAATAATTCACCCCTCCACTTT.

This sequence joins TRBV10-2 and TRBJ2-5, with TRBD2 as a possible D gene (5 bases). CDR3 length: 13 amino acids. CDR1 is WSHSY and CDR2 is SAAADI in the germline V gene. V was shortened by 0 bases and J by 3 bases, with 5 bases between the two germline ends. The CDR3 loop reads CASSESTKETQYF. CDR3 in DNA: TGCGCCAGCAGTGAGTCGACTAAAGAGACCCAGTACTTC.

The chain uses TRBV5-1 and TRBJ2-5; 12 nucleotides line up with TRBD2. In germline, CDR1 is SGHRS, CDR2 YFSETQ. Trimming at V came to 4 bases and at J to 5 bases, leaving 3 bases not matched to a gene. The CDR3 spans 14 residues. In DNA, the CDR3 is TGCGCCAGCAGCGCTAGCGGGAGGGGGGAGACCCAGTACTTC. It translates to CASSASGRGETQYF.

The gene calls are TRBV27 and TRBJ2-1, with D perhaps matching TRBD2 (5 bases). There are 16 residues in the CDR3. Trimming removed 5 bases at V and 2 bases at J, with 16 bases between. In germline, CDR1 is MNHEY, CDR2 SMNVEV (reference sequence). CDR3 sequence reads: CASSGRGRGAYNEQFF. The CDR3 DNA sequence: TGTGCCAGCAGTGGTCGGGGTCGAGGAGCCTACAATGAGCAGTTCTTC.

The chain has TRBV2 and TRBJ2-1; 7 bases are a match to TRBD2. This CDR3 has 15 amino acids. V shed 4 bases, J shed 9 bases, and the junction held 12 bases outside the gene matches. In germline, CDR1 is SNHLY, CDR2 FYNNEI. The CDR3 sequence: CASSAGLAELSEQFF. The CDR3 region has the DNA TGTGCCAGCAGTGCAGGGCTAGCGGAGTTAAGTGAGCAGTTCTTC.

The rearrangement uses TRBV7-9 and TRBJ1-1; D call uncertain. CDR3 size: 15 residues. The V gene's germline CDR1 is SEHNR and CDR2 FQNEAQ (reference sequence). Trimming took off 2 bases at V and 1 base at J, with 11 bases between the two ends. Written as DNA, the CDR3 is TGTGCCAGCAGCTTATGGGCAGGATCGAACACTGAAGCTTTCTTT. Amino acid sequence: CASSLWAGSNTEAFF.

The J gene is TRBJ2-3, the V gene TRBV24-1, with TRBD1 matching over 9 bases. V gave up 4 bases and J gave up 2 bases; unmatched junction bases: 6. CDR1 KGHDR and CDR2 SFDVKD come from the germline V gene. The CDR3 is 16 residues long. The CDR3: CATSDGGQGITDTQYF. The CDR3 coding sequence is TGTGCCACCAGTGACGGTGGACAGGGGATCACAGATACGCAGTATTTT.

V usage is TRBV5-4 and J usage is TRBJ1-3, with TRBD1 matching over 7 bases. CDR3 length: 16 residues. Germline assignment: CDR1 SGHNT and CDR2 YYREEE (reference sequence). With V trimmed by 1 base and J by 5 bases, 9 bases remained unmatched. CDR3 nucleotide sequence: TGTGCCAGCAGCTTGTGGGCAGCAGGGGGTCGAAACACCATATATTTT. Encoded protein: CASSLWAAGGRNTIYF.

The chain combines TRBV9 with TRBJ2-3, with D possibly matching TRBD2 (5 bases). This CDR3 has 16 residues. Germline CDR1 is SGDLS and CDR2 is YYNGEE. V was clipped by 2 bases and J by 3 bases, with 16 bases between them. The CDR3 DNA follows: TGTGCCAGCAGCGTCCAAACTAGTCTAGCAACAGATACGCAGTATTTT. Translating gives CASSVQTSLATDTQYF.

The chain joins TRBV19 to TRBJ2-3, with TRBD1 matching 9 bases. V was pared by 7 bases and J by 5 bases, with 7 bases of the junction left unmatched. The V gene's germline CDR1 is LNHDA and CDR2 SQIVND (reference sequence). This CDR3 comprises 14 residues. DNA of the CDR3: TGTGCCAGTATTGACAGGGGGAGAGGAGATACGCAGTATTTT. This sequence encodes CASIDRGRGDTQYF.

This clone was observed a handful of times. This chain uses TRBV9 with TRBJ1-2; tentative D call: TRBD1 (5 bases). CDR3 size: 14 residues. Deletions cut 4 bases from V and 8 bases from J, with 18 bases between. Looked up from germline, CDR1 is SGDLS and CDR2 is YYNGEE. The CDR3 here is CASSPPQGRIGYTF. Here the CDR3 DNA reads TGTGCCAGCAGCCCCCCCCAGGGTAGGATCGGCTACACCTTC.

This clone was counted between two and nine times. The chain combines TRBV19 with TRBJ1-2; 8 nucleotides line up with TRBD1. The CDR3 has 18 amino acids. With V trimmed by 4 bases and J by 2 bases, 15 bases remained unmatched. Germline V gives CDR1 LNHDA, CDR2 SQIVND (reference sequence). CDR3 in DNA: TGTGCCAGTAGTAGTGAGCCAACCCCGACAGGGGCGAACTATGGCTACACCTTC. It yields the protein CASSSEPTPTGANYGYTF.

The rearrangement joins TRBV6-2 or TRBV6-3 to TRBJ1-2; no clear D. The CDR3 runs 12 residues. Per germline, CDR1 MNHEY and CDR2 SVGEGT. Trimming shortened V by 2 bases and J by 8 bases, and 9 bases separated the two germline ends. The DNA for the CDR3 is TGTGCCAGCAGTTACGAAGGGAGCGGCTACACCTTC. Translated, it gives CASSYEGSGYTF.

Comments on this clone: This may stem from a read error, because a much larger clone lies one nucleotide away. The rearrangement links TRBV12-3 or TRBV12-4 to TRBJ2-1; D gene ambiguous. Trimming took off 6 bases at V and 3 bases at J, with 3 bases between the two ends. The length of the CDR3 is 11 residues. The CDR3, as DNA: TGTGCCAGCAGCCTCTACAATGAGCAGTTCTTC. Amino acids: CASSLYNEQFF.

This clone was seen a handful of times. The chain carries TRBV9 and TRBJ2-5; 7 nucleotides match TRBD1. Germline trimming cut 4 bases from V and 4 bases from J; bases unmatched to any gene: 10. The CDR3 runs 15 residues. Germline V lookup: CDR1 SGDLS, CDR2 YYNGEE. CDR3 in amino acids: CASSPTGVLGETQYF. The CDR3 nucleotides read TGTGCCAGCAGCCCTACAGGGGTTTTGGGAGAGACCCAGTACTTC.

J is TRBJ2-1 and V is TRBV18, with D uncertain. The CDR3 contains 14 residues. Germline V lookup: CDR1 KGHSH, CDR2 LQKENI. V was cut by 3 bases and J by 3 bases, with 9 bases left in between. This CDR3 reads CASSPQPGYNEQFF. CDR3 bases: TGTGCCAGCTCACCCCAACCAGGCTACAATGAGCAGTTCTTC.

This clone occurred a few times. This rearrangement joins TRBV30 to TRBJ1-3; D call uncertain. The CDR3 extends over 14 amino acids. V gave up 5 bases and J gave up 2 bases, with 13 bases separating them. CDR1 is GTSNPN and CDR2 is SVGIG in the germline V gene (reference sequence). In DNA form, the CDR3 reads TGTGCCTGGGAGGTAGACTTTACTGGAAACACCATATATTTT. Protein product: CAWEVDFTGNTIYF.

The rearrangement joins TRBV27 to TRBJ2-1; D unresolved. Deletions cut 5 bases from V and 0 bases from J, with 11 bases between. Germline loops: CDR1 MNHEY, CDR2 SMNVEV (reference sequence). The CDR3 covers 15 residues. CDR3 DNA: TGTGCCAGCAGTGTCGCACTGGTCTCCTACAATGAGCAGTTCTTC. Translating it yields CASSVALVSYNEQFF.

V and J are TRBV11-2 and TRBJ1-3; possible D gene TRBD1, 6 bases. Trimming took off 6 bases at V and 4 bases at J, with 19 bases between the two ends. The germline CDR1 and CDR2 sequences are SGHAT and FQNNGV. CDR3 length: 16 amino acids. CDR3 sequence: CASRRPGGARGNTIYF. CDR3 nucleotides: TGTGCCAGCAGACGACCTGGGGGCGCGCGGGGAAACACCATATATTTT.

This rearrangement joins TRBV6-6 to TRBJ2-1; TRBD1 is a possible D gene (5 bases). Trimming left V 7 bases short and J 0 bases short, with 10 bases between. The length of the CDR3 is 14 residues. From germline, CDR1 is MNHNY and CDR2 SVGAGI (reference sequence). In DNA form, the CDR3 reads TGTGCCAGCAATGAGCAGGGCTCCTACAATGAGCAGTTCTTC. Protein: CASNEQGSYNEQFF.

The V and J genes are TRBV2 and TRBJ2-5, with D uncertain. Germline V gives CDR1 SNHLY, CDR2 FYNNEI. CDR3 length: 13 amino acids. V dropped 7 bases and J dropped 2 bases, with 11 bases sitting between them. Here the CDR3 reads CASNGYRQETQYF. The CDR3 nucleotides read TGTGCCAGCAATGGTTATAGACAAGAGACCCAGTACTTC. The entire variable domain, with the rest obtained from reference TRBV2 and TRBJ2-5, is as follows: EPEVTQTPSHQVTQMGQEVILRCVPISNHLYFYWYRQILGQKVEFLVSFYNNEISEKSEIFDDQFSVERPDGSNFTLKIRSTKLEDSAMYFCASNGYRQETQYFGPGTRLLVL.